These T cell receptor beta chains were read from a single sample in a study of spatial heterogeneity in lung cancer. A single record per CDR3 protein comes from TCRdb applying MiXCR to the 5' RACE reads. Among about 80,000 distinct CDR3 sequences listed, 7.5% to 9.5% were seen once. This material consisted of PBMCs, taken at surgery. The source of these receptors is a male donor with early-stage non-small cell lung cancer. Each CDR3 is given with its conserved first and last residue. A D gene is named only where the DNA matches it firmly. Clone sizes are given selectively: once, few, many, or a class where the clone is expanded.

TRBV7-9	TRBJ1-1	.	.	CASSRMQGGTEAFF	TGTGCCAGCAGCCGTATGCAGGGAGGGACTGAAGCTTTCTTT
TRBV12-3/TRBV12-4	TRBJ2-2	.	few	CASSLRSRSGELFF	TGTGCCAGCAGTTTACGGAGCCGCAGCGGGGAGCTGTTTTTT
TRBV12-3/TRBV12-4	TRBJ1-5	.	many	CASSWAGGNQPQHF	TGTGCCAGCAGTTGGGCAGGGGGCAATCAGCCCCAGCATTTT
TRBV10-3	TRBJ1-3	.	many	CATTAERDTIYF	TGTGCCACCACTGCCGAGCGAGACACCATATATTTT
TRBV7-9	TRBJ1-2	.	.	CASSLFPNNYGYTF	TGTGCCAGCAGCTTATTCCCCAACAACTATGGCTACACCTTC
TRBV29-1	TRBJ2-3	.	many	CSVLGLLTSTDTQYF	TGCAGCGTTCTTGGACTCCTAACTAGCACAGATACGCAGTATTTT
TRBV4-1	TRBJ1-2	.	many	CASSPGQDVGGYTF	TGCGCCAGCAGCCCAGGGCAGGACGTAGGTGGCTACACCTTC
TRBV3-1	TRBJ2-2	TRBD1	.	CASSQVLHRGAGELFF	TGTGCCAGCAGCCAAGTCTTACACAGGGGAGCCGGGGAGCTGTTTTTT
TRBV5-4	TRBJ1-6	.	.	CASSLGGGPLHF	TGTGCCAGCAGCTTGGGAGGGGGACCCCTCCACTTT
TRBV5-1	TRBJ2-3	TRBD1	.	CASSSGQGVPDTQYF	TGCGCCAGCAGCTCGGGACAGGGAGTCCCAGATACGCAGTATTTT
TRBV4-1	TRBJ2-1	.	many	CASSQETLSYNEQFF	TGCGCCAGCAGCCAAGAGACACTTTCCTACAATGAGCAGTTCTTC
TRBV18	TRBJ1-2	.	many	CASSPPVGDYGYTF	TGTGCCAGCTCACCCCCTGTGGGGGACTATGGCTACACCTTC
TRBV10-3	TRBJ2-2	.	.	CAIRKGRGSTGELFF	TGTGCCATCAGGAAGGGAAGGGGGAGCACCGGGGAGCTGTTTTTT
TRBV12-3/TRBV12-4	TRBJ1-5	.	.	CASSFGADQPQHF	TGTGCCAGCAGTTTTGGGGCGGATCAGCCCCAGCATTTT
TRBV7-9	TRBJ2-1	.	.	CASTPGLEQFF	TGTGCCAGCACCCCCGGGCTGGAGCAGTTCTTC
TRBV5-1	TRBJ1-1	TRBD1	few	CASSKGQGTEAFF	TGCGCCAGCAGCAAGGGACAGGGGACTGAAGCTTTCTTT
TRBV7-9	TRBJ1-1	.	.	CASSPYLTWKPLNTEAFF	TGTGCCAGCAGCCCTTACCTCACTTGGAAGCCGTTGAACACTGAAGCTTTCTTT
TRBV29-1	TRBJ1-1	.	many	CSVGGRIGTEAFF	TGCAGCGTTGGGGGCAGGATCGGCACTGAAGCTTTCTTT
TRBV7-2	TRBJ2-3	TRBD2	.	CASSLDRTSGYTDTQYF	TGTGCCAGCAGCTTAGACCGGACTAGCGGTTACACAGATACGCAGTATTTT
TRBV7-2	TRBJ1-5	.	many	CASSPQGSNQPQHF	TGTGCCAGCAGCCCACAGGGATCGAACCAGCCCCAGCATTTT
TRBV7-9	TRBJ2-7	.	many	CASSLGEEQYF	TGTGCCAGCAGCTTAGGGGAGGAGCAGTACTTC
TRBV28	TRBJ1-3	.	.	CASSLEANSGNTIYF	TGTGCCAGCAGTTTAGAGGCGAACTCTGGAAACACCATATATTTT
TRBV5-1	TRBJ1-3	.	many	CASSPRASSGNTIYF	TGCGCCAGCAGCCCGAGGGCGAGCTCTGGAAACACCATATATTTT
TRBV5-4	TRBJ1-1	.	.	CASSPTGRGTEAFF	TGTGCCAGCAGCCCCACCGGACGGGGGACTGAAGCTTTCTTT
TRBV10-2	TRBJ2-5	.	.	CALQGFQETQYF	TGCGCCTTACAAGGCTTTCAAGAGACCCAGTACTTC
TRBV20-1	TRBJ2-5	.	.	CSAGNRDSGQETQYF	TGCAGTGCTGGAAACCGGGACTCCGGGCAAGAGACCCAGTACTTC
TRBV10-3	TRBJ2-7	.	many	CAISGLQSSYEQYF	TGTGCCATCAGTGGATTACAGAGCTCCTACGAGCAGTACTTC
TRBV15	TRBJ2-2	.	many	CATQTGNTGELFF	TGTGCCACCCAGACGGGCAACACCGGGGAGCTGTTTTTT
TRBV2	TRBJ2-1	TRBD1	few	CASTLRTGQQFF	TGTGCCAGCACCTTAAGGACAGGGCAGCAGTTCTTC
TRBV5-5	TRBJ1-3	.	many	CASSVTGVSGNTIYF	TGTGCCAGCAGCGTTACGGGGGTATCTGGAAACACCATATATTTT
TRBV4-3	TRBJ2-7	.	.	CASSQGAGHPYEQYF	TGCGCCAGCAGCCAAGGGGCAGGACACCCCTACGAGCAGTACTTC
TRBV6-1	TRBJ2-2	.	many	CASTTYPNTGELFF	TGTGCCAGCACGACCTACCCGAACACCGGGGAGCTGTTTTTT
TRBV30	TRBJ2-2	TRBD2	many	CAGTSGNTGELFF	TGTGCCGGGACTAGCGGAAACACCGGGGAGCTGTTTTTT
TRBV7-9	TRBJ2-7	.	many	CASSSQGLREQYF	TGTGCCAGCAGCTCCCAGGGGCTCCGTGAGCAGTACTTC
TRBV7-9	TRBJ2-1	TRBD1	few	CASSRNRGVSYNEQFF	TGTGCCAGCAGCCGGAACAGGGGTGTCTCCTACAATGAGCAGTTCTTC